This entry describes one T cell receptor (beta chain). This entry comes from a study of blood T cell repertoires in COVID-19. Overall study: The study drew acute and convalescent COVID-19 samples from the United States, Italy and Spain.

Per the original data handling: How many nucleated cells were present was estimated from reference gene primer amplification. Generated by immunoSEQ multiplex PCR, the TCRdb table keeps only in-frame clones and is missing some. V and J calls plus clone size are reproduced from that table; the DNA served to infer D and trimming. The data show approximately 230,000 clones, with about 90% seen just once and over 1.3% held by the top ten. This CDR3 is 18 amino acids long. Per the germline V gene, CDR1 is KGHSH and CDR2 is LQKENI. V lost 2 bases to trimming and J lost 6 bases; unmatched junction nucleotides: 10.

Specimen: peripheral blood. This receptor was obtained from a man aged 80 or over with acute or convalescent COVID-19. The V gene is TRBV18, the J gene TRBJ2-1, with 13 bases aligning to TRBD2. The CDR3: CASSPRTSGSVSVNEQFF. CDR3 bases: TGTGCCAGCTCACCAAGGACTAGCGGGAGTGTGAGTGTCAATGAGCAGTTCTTC.